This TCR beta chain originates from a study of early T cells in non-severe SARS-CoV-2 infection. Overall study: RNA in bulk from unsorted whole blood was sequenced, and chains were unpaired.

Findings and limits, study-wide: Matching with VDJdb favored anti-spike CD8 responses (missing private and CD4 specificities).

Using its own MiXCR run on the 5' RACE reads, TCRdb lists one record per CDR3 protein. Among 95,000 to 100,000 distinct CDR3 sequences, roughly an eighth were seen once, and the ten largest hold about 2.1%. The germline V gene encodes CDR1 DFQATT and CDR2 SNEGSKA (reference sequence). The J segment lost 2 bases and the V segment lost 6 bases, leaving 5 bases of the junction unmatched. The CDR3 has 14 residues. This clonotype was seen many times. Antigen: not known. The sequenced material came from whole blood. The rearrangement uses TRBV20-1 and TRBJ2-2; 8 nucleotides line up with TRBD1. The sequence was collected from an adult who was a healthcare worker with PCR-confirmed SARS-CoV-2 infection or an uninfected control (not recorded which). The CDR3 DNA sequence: TGCAGTGCCCGGGGACAGGTTAACACCGGGGAGCTGTTTTTT. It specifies CSARGQVNTGELFF.